Listed below are T cell receptor beta chains from one sample, sequenced in a study of glioma-infiltrating T cells. In TCRdb, the multiplex PCR reads were re-called with MiXCR into one record per CDR3 protein. The table shows around 140,000 distinct CDR3 sequences, with more than 35% occurring only once. The specimen was glioma tissue, nonneoplastic brain tissue, or PBMCs (not recorded which). The receptors were sampled from a human donor with low-grade glioma or glioblastoma, undergoing nonglioma brain surgery, or in good health (not recorded which). The CDR3 runs from the conserved cysteine through the conserved F or W. Expanded clones get a size class; other rows say once, few or many, or leave the size out.

V	J	size	CDR3
TRBV7-2	TRBJ2-1	.	CASSRARAGYNEQFF
TRBV6-5	TRBJ1-3	.	CASSYGTTGNTIYF
TRBV15	TRBJ1-1	.	CATSRDRTEGAFF
TRBV11-2	TRBJ2-3	.	CASRRTSGGAGLDTQYF
TRBV28	TRBJ2-3	.	CASRPGGNTDTQYF
TRBV27	TRBJ1-4	.	CASSLSGGLGEKLFF
TRBV6-1	TRBJ2-1	many	CASSSRGRAKGSYNEQFF
TRBV5-1	TRBJ1-2	.	CASSWDRDYGYTF
TRBV25-1	TRBJ1-1	few	CASSELKGNTEAFF
TRBV7-9	TRBJ1-1	.	CASSFRDGLNTEAFF
TRBV7-2	TRBJ2-5	few	CASSLTGGQETQYF
TRBV20-1	TRBJ1-1	.	CSAPGTGGTVRNEAFF
TRBV24-1	TRBJ2-1	few	CATTGGSYNEQFF
TRBV24-1	TRBJ2-7	many	CATEEPGGYEQYF
TRBV27	TRBJ1-1	many	CASSSTGGTEAFF
TRBV6-1	TRBJ2-7	.	CASSQQTGPYEQYF
TRBV6-6	TRBJ2-1	.	CASSYRRNEQFF
TRBV29-1	TRBJ2-7	many	CSVGFRDRGPYEQYF
TRBV6-1	TRBJ2-1	.	CASSSKILSYNEQFF
TRBV6-5	TRBJ1-2	.	CATSRSAESYGYTF
TRBV6-1	TRBJ1-6	few	CASSEAEGANSPLHF
TRBV27	TRBJ1-6	few	CASAEIRSYNSPLHF
TRBV6-1	TRBJ2-5	.	CASKTGEIQYF
TRBV7-9	TRBJ2-3	few	CASSADIDTQYF
TRBV20-1	TRBJ2-3	.	CSAGRGASWQMAQYF
TRBV10-3	TRBJ1-5	.	CAITRDSNQPQHF
TRBV4-1	TRBJ2-7	few	CASSQARDYEQYF
TRBV6-1	TRBJ2-5	.	CASSRTHSELGEGAETQYF
TRBV6-2/TRBV6-3	TRBJ2-1	few	CASSPGGRAPNEQFF
TRBV28	TRBJ1-5	.	CASSLGYQGSQPQHF
TRBV27	TRBJ2-7	.	CASGPAGGPPEQYF
TRBV6-1	TRBJ2-3	.	CASSLIGTIADTQYF
TRBV18	TRBJ2-1	.	CASSLDRLGNEQFF
TRBV20-1	TRBJ2-1	.	CSARYGEHDDEQFF
TRBV2	TRBJ1-1	few	CASSLGQRAFF
TRBV6-2/TRBV6-3	TRBJ2-1	.	CASSGNNEQFF
TRBV12-5	TRBJ2-7	.	CASGLGRSGRFDEQYF
TRBV7-2	TRBJ2-1	few	CASSPSQRVLYNEQFF
TRBV28	TRBJ1-1	many	CASSWGQSEAFF
TRBV4-2	TRBJ2-1	.	CASRSTSSWHNEQFF
TRBV20-1	TRBJ2-7	few	CSAGSYEQYF
TRBV19	TRBJ2-1	.	CASSIRGVSYNEQFF
TRBV5-4	TRBJ2-5	.	CASSLAQRDQYF
TRBV24-1	TRBJ2-2	.	CATREKDSTTGEVFF
TRBV4-2	TRBJ2-2	few	CASSKSGREAGELFF
TRBV6-1	TRBJ2-3	many	CASNAADGDTQYF
TRBV6-1	TRBJ1-6	.	CASGSMSSYNSPLHF
TRBV28	TRBJ2-3	.	CASSYRGGLSTDTQYF